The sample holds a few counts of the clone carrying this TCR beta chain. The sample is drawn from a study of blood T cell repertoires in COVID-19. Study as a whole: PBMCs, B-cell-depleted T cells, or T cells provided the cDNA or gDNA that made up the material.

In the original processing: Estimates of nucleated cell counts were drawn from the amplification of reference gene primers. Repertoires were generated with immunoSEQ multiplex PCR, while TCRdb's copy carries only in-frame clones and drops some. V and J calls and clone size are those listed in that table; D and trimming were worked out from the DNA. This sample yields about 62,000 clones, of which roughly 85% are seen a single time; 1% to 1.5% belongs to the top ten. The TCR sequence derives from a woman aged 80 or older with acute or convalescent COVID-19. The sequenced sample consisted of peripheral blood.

The CDR3 DNA sequence: TGTGCCAGCATCATTCGGCAGGGGGCCTACGAGCAGTACTTC. It yields the protein CASIIRQGAYEQYF. V gene TRBV2 combines with J gene TRBJ2-7, with 7 bases aligning to TRBD1. CDR3 length equals 14 residues. With V trimmed by 7 bases and J by 2 bases, 8 bases remained unmatched. The germline CDR1 and CDR2 sequences are SNHLY and FYNNEI.